This TCR beta chain comes out of a study of PD-1 blockade in classical Hodgkin lymphoma. Overall study findings and caveats: Diversity in CD4+ TCRs, unlike that measured in CD8+ TCRs, had risen significantly by C4D1. Patients who initiated nivolumab within 1 year of ASCT were excluded. What drove the repertoire differences, possibly disease activity or prior therapy, has not been defined.

The J segment lost 8 bases and the V segment lost 3 bases, leaving 3 bases of the junction unmatched. This CDR3 has 13 residues. CDR1 and CDR2 (germline): SGHNT, YENEEA. Sequencing was performed with immunoSEQ multiplex PCR; in TCRdb, only in-frame clones are kept and a portion is missing. The sample lists some 31,000 clones, approximately 74% seen once, with more than 3% in the top ten. This clone has just one count. Its antigen is not known. Every patient experienced relapse after autologous stem cell transplantation, and brentuximab vedotin exposure varied. This chain uses TRBV11-3 with TRBJ1-2; TRBD1 agrees at 10 bases. The sequencing used peripheral blood mononuclear cells (PBMCs), collected before the second cycle of nivolumab. This TCR was sampled from a human donor with classical Hodgkin lymphoma. CDR3 sequence (DNA): TGTGCCAGCAGCTTTGGGACAGGGGTAGGCTACACCTTC. This gives the protein CASSFGTGVGYTF.